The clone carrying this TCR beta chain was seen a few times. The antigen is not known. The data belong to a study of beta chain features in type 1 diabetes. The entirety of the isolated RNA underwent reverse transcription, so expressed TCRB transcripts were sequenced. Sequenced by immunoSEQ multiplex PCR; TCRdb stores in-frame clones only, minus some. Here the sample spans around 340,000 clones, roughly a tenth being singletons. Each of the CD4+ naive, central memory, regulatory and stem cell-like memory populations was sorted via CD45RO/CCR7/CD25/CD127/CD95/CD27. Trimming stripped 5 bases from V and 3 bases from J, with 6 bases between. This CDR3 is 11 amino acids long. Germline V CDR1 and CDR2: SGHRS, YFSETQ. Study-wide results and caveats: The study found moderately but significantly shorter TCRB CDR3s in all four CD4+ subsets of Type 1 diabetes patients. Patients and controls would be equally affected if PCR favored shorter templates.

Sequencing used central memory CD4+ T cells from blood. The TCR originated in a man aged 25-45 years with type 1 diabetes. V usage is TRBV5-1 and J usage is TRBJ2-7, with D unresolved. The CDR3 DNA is TGCGCCAGCAGACGCGACTACGAGCAGTACTTC. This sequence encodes CASRRDYEQYF.